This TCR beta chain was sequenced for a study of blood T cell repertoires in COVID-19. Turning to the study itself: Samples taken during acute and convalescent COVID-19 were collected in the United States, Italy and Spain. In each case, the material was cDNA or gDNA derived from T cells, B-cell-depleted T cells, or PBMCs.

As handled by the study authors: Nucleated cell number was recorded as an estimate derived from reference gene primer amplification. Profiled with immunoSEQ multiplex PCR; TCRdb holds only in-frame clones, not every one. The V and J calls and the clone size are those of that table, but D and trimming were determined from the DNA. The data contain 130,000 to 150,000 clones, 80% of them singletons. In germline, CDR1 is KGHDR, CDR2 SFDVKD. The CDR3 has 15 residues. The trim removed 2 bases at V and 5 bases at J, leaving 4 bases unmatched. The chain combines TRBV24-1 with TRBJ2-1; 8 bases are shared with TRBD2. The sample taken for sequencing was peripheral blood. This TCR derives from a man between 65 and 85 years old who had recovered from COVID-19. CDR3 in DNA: TGTGCCACCAGTGATTCGGGAGGGGGTAACAATGAGCAGTTCTTC. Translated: CATSDSGGGNNEQFF.